A selection of T cell receptor beta chains follows, all from one sample in a study of shared clonotypes between healthy human individuals. Sequencing used immunoSEQ multiplex PCR; TCRdb keeps in-frame clones, though not all of them. This table has 740,000 or so clones, approximately 73% appearing once. The material sequenced was memory CD4+ T cells sorted from blood. These receptor sequences come from a woman in her 30s in good health. Both conserved end residues are part of each CDR3. D genes are given only for firm matches. Clone size is not always given. Where it is, it says once, few, many or a class for expanded clones.

j_gene,v_gene,abundance,d_gene,CDR3nt,CDR3aa
TRBJ1-2,TRBV11-2,few,-,TGTGCCAGCAGTAAGGGTGACTATGGCTACACCTTC,CASSKGDYGYTF
TRBJ2-5,TRBV27,-,-,TGTGCCAGCAGTTTCCTGAGCACAGGCCTTCGGGAGACCCAGTACTTC,CASSFLSTGLRETQYF
TRBJ1-1,TRBV9,-,-,TGTGCCAGCAGCGTAGGCCCGGACACTGAAGCTTTCTTT,CASSVGPDTEAFF
TRBJ2-6,TRBV18,-,-,TGTGCCAGCTCACCAGGACTAACTAGCTCTGGGGCCAACGTCCTGACTTTC,CASSPGLTSSGANVLTF
TRBJ1-1,TRBV9,-,-,TGTGCCAGCAGCGTTCTCGGGCGTGAAGCTTTCTTT,CASSVLGREAFF
TRBJ2-7,TRBV19,-,-,TGTGCCAGTAGTATTGGGAGGGGGGACTACGAGCAGTACTTC,CASSIGRGDYEQYF
TRBJ2-1,TRBV27,once,-,TGTGCCAGCAGTTTTTCCCAGGGGATCTCCCACAATGAGCAGTTCTTC,CASSFSQGISHNEQFF
TRBJ2-7,TRBV6-5,-,-,TGTGCCAGCAGTGATAGCGCCTACGAGCAGTACTTC,CASSDSAYEQYF
TRBJ2-3,TRBV5-1,many,-,TGCGCCAGCAGCCCTCCGACGGAGGGGAGTACGCAGTATTTT,CASSPPTEGSTQYF
TRBJ1-3,TRBV20-1,-,-,TGCAGTGTGACCAGAAACACCATATATTTT,CSVTRNTIYF
TRBJ1-2,TRBV7-9,-,-,TGTGCCAGCAGTTACGGGCAGGGAGACTATGGCTACACCTTC,CASSYGQGDYGYTF
TRBJ2-7,TRBV5-1,few,TRBD2,TGCGCCAGCAGCTTGGCGGCTAGCGGGGGCGAGCAGTACTTC,CASSLAASGGEQYF
TRBJ1-1,TRBV7-3,many,-,TGTGCCAGCAGCGTAAGCAGGGCCCTGGAGAGGAACACTGAAGCTTTCTTT,CASSVSRALERNTEAFF
TRBJ1-4,TRBV28,once,-,TGTGCCAGCAGTTTAAGCCACACAACTAATGAAAAACTGTTTTTT,CASSLSHTTNEKLFF
TRBJ2-1,TRBV5-1,once,-,TGCGCCAGCAGCTTGATTCTGGGGTACAATGAGCAGTTCTTC,CASSLILGYNEQFF
TRBJ2-5,TRBV7-9,-,-,TGTGCCAGCAGTAGGACTCTTGGGGAGACCCAGTACTTC,CASSRTLGETQYF
TRBJ1-1,TRBV10-3,-,-,TGTGCCATCAGTGAGTCACCCGGGGGCAGTGAAGCTTTCTTT,CAISESPGGSEAFF
TRBJ2-7,TRBV27,-,-,TGTGCCAGCAGTTCTCCGGCACGGGGGATTTCTGGGCAGTACTTC,CASSSPARGISGQYF
TRBJ2-3,TRBV5-5,-,TRBD1,TGTGCCAGCACCGGGACAGTTTCCACAGATACGCAGTATTTT,CASTGTVSTDTQYF